Each of the 21 T cell receptor beta chains below was sequenced from the same sample in a study of T cell clonality in common variable immunodeficiency. The protocol was immunoSEQ multiplex PCR, while the TCRdb copy is restricted to in-frame clones and leaves out a portion. This repertoire comprises over 15,000 clones; its ten largest clones make up roughly 4.9%. Study outcomes and limitations: Reportedly, TCR beta sequences from common variable immunodeficiency showed fewer deletions and N-nucleotide insertions.

No cognate antigen is known for these TCRs. Material: peripheral blood mononuclear cells. These receptors came from a human donor with common variable immunodeficiency.

Frequency places this clone as medium-sized. The read halts 3 residues ahead of the CDR3 end, with the missing end drawn from the germline J gene. The J gene is TRBJ2-3, the V gene TRBV9; D is possibly TRBD2 (6 bases). The CDR3 runs 15 residues. V was trimmed by 3 bases and J by 0 bases, leaving 11 bases between them. The germline gives CDR1 SGDLS, CDR2 YYNGEE. The CDR3 is CASSDSGTSTDTQYF. The sequenced part of the CDR3 DNA is TGTGCCAGCAGCGATAGCGGTACTAGCACAGATACG.

In regard to this clone: The read falls 3 residues short of the CDR3 end, and the missing part is taken from the germline J gene. The genes are TRBV6-2 or TRBV6-3 and TRBJ1-2, with D possibly being TRBD1 (5 bases). The CDR3 contains 16 residues. Germline CDR1 reads MNHEY; CDR2 reads SVGEGT. Trimming took 2 bases from V and 0 from J, leaving 13 bases between them. The sequenced part of the CDR3 DNA is TGTGCCAGCAGTTACACCCGACAGCCAGCTAACTATGGC. This encodes CASSYTRQPANYG. The full CDR3 protein reads CASSYTRQPANYGYTF.

About this clone: The observed sequence ends 3 residues before the CDR3 terminus, with the missing tail filled in from the germline J gene. The genes are TRBV19 and TRBJ1-4; D unclear. Germline CDR1 is LNHDA and CDR2 is SQIVND (reference sequence). Trimming stripped 4 bases from V and 2 bases from J, with 11 bases between. There are 15 residues in the CDR3. The CDR3 DNA, read in part, is TGTGCCAGTAGTAGTTGGACGGGGACTAATGAAAAA. It specifies CASSSWTGTNEK. The whole CDR3 protein is CASSSWTGTNEKLFF.

A remark on this clone: The missing CDR3 end, 3 residues past where the read stops, is filled in from the germline J gene. The J gene is TRBJ2-7, the V gene TRBV28; D might be TRBD2 (6 bases). The V and J ends lost 6 bases and 0 bases respectively, with 15 bases between them. CDR3 length equals 15 residues. Germline V lookup: CDR1 MDHEN, CDR2 SYDVKM. The DNA read from the CDR3 is TGTGCCAGCAGGGGAGGCCGGGGGAGCTCCTACGAG. This sequence encodes CASRGGRGSSYE. Given in full, the CDR3 is CASRGGRGSSYEQYF.

A note on this clone: The read halts 3 residues ahead of the CDR3 end, with the missing end drawn from the germline J gene. J is TRBJ1-5 and V is TRBV2; 11 nucleotides align to TRBD1. CDR3 length: 16 amino acids. Germline loops: CDR1 SNHLY, CDR2 FYNNEI. V was clipped by 5 bases and J by 2 bases; unmatched bases: 5. CDR3 DNA, as far as it was read: TGTGCCAGCAGTTCTGGACAGGGGGCAGGCAATCAGCCC. Protein: CASSSGQGAGNQP. The entire CDR3 reads CASSSGQGAGNQPQHF.

A note on this clone: The missing CDR3 end, 3 residues past where the read stops, is filled in from the germline J gene. The V call is TRBV5-1, the J call TRBJ2-1; 13 bases align to TRBD2. The CDR3 sequence is 19 residues long. CDR1 is SGHRS and CDR2 is YFSETQ in the germline V gene. Germline trimming cut 2 bases from V and 4 bases from J; bases unmatched to any gene: 12. This CDR3 is CASSFGLAGEGGIYNEQFF. The covered CDR3 bases are TGCGCCAGCAGCTTTGGACTAGCGGGAGAGGGGGGGATATACAATGAG.

Notes on this clone: From the germline J gene comes the end of the CDR3, since the read stops 3 residues before it. This chain uses TRBV18 with TRBJ2-5; the D is unclear. The CDR3 is 11 amino acids. Trimming stripped 6 bases from V and 3 bases from J, with 5 bases between. Per the germline V gene, CDR1 is KGHSH and CDR2 is LQKENI. The CDR3 bases that were read are TGTGCCAGCTCGTCAAAAGAGACC. It translates to CASSSKET. The full CDR3 is CASSSKETQYF.

For this clone: The read falls 3 residues short of the CDR3 end, and the missing part is taken from the germline J gene. The gene calls are TRBV20-1 and TRBJ2-3, with D unresolved. V lost 7 bases to trimming and J lost 0 bases, with 11 bases between them. From germline, CDR1 is DFQATT and CDR2 SNEGSKA (reference sequence). CDR3 length: 13 residues. CDR3 amino acids: CSVLILSTDTQYF. The CDR3 bases that were read are TGCAGTGTACTTATCCTGAGCACAGATACG.

Regarding this clone: The read ends 3 residues early relative to the CDR3; the germline J gene fills the gap. The chain is built from TRBV2 and TRBJ1-6; possibly TRBD1 for D (5 bases). The CDR3 runs to 14 residues. Trimming removed 4 bases at V and 6 bases at J, with 10 bases between. Germline CDR1 SNHLY, CDR2 FYNNEI. The CDR3 sequence is CASSGQGFNSPLHF. CDR3 DNA (partial): TGTGCCAGCAGTGGTCAGGGTTTTAATTCACCC.

About this clone: The read ends 3 residues before the CDR3 terminus; that terminus is restored from the germline J gene. This sequence joins TRBV20-1 and TRBJ1-2; 10 bases match TRBD1. The germline V gene has CDR1 DFQATT and CDR2 SNEGSKA (reference sequence). This CDR3 has 15 amino acids. The CDR3 region is CSANNRDRGTYEYTF. The CDR3 bases that were read are TGCAGTGCCAATAACCGGGACAGGGGAACCTACGAG.

Note on this clone: At one of its ends the junction is not consistent with the germline gene, which may arise from a read error. The read stops 3 residues short of the end of the CDR3; the missing end is completed from the germline J gene. The chain is built from TRBV30 and TRBJ2-2; 7 nucleotides match TRBD1. Germline V gives CDR1 GTSNPN, CDR2 SVGIG (reference sequence). The CDR3 sequence is 14 residues long. The CDR3: CAWSYTGDTGELFF. The covered CDR3 bases are TGTGCCTGGAGTTACACAGGGGACACGGGGGAG.

A remark on this clone: Sequencing ends 3 residues short of the CDR3 end; the germline J gene provides the rest. This chain connects TRBV2 to TRBJ1-1; D unresolved. CDR3 length: 14 amino acids. Germline loops: CDR1 SNHLY, CDR2 FYNNEI. V was clipped by 2 bases and J by 6 bases, with 13 bases between them. The sequenced part of the CDR3 DNA is TGTGCCAGCAGTGAACGTTCGGGGAGCGCTGAA. Translating gives CASSERSGSAE. The full-length CDR3 reads as CASSERSGSAEAFF.

About this clone: The read terminates 3 residues before the CDR3 end, so the remaining end is supplied by the germline J gene. The J gene is TRBJ2-2, the V gene TRBV6-2 or TRBV6-3; 7 bases are shared with TRBD1. CDR1 and CDR2 (germline): MNHEY, SVGEGT. There are 12 residues in the CDR3. The V gene end was trimmed by 8 bases and the J gene end by 6 bases; junction bases not matched to a gene: 3. CDR3 bases read: TGTGCCAGCTCCCAGGGGGCCGGGGAG. It is translated as CASSQGAGE. The entire CDR3 protein is CASSQGAGELFF.

About this clone itself: With the read ending 3 residues before the CDR3 end, the germline J gene is used to fill in that end. This chain joins TRBV7-2 and TRBJ1-3, with a possible D match to TRBD1 (5 bases). CDR1 and CDR2 from the germline V gene are SGHTA and FQGNSA. The CDR3 runs 13 residues. The V gene lost 9 bases and the J gene lost 3 bases, with 12 bases spanning the gap. Partial CDR3 DNA: TGTGCCAGTTTTCAGGGTTTTGGAAACACC. Residues: CASFQGFGNT. The entire CDR3 protein reads CASFQGFGNTIYF.

Notes on this clone: Read sequence stops 3 residues before the CDR3 end, and the germline J gene provides the missing end. This chain connects TRBV30 to TRBJ2-2; TRBD2 agrees at 10 bases. CDR3 length: 20 amino acids. From germline, CDR1 is GTSNPN and CDR2 SVGIG (reference sequence). The ends lost 4 bases at V and 0 bases at J; junction bases unmatched: 17. Partial CDR3 DNA: TGTGCCTGGAACGGGCGGATGAGTAGCGGGAGGCCCTCGAACACCGGGGAG. Its protein product is CAWNGRMSSGRPSNTGE. The whole CDR3 is CAWNGRMSSGRPSNTGELFF.

On this clone itself: The CDR3 goes on 3 residues after the read ends, and that part is filled in from the germline J gene. This chain uses TRBV11-2 with TRBJ2-7, with TRBD1 matching 8 bases. Germline CDR1 reads SGHAT; CDR2 reads FQNNGV. V shed 0 bases and J 5 bases; nucleotides not matched to a gene: 6. The CDR3 contains 15 residues. This CDR3 reads CASSLDQGAINEQYF. The CDR3 bases that were read are TGTGCCAGCAGCTTAGATCAGGGGGCAATCAACGAG.

As for this clone: The sequenced fragment ends 3 residues before the CDR3 boundary, so the rest is inferred from the germline J gene. V and J are TRBV13 and TRBJ2-3; D perhaps matches TRBD2 (6 bases). Trimming removed 5 bases from V and 0 bases from J, with 12 bases in between. Germline V lookup: CDR1 PRHDT, CDR2 FYEKMQ (reference sequence). The CDR3 contains 15 residues. This CDR3 is CASSPRGTSTDTQYF. The CDR3 DNA, read in part, is TGTGCCAGCAGCCCCCGGGGGACTAGCACAGATACG.

A word on this clone: The sequenced fragment ends 3 residues before the CDR3 boundary, so the rest is inferred from the germline J gene. The genes are TRBV12-3 or TRBV12-4 and TRBJ2-5, with 8 bases fitting TRBD2. The length of the CDR3 is 14 residues. Trimming removed 6 bases from V and 7 bases from J; junction bases left unmatched: 10. The chain's CDR3 is CASSQAGARSTQYF. The CDR3 DNA, read in part, is TGTGCCAGCAGCCAAGCGGGGGCCAGGTCGACC.

Concerning this clone itself: The CDR3 goes on 3 residues after the read ends, and that part is filled in from the germline J gene. The V call is TRBV7-9, the J call TRBJ2-3, with D possibly matching TRBD2 (5 bases). Per the germline V gene, CDR1 is SEHNR and CDR2 is FQNEAQ (reference sequence). CDR3 size: 12 residues. With 4 bases removed from V and 4 bases from J, the gap between germline ends came to 6 bases. CDR3: CASSSDSDTQYF. Incomplete CDR3 DNA: TGTGCCAGCAGCTCGGACTCAGATACG. The complete variable domain, with remaining parts taken from reference TRBV7-9 and TRBJ2-3, reads DTGVSQNPRHKITKRGQNVTFRCDPISEHNRLYWYRQTLGQGPEFLTYFQNEAQLEKSRLLSDRFSAERPKGSFSTLEIQRTEQGDSAMYLCASSSDSDTQYFGPGTRLTVL.

To note about this clone: The read terminates 3 residues before the CDR3 end, so the remaining end is supplied by the germline J gene. The chain couples TRBV2 to TRBJ2-1; D is uncertain. V lost 1 base and J lost 1, with 14 bases in between. Germline values: CDR1 SNHLY, CDR2 FYNNEI. CDR3 length: 17 residues. The covered CDR3 bases are TGTGCCAGCAGTGAAGTTTCTAACGTTCCTTCCTACAATGAG. Protein: CASSEVSNVPSYNE. In full, the CDR3 is CASSEVSNVPSYNEQFF.

As concerns this clone: The read falls 3 residues short of the CDR3 end, and the missing part is taken from the germline J gene. The chain joins TRBV14 to TRBJ2-7; 10 nucleotides agree with TRBD2. After removal of 1 base from V and 2 bases from J, the junction contained 2 bases not matched to a gene. The CDR3 totals 15 residues. The germline V gene encodes CDR1 SGHDN and CDR2 FVKESK. The covered CDR3 bases are TGTGCCAGCAGCCAAGGACTAGCGGGTCCCTACGAG. Its translation: CASSQGLAGPYE. The whole CDR3 region reads CASSQGLAGPYEQYF.